This note documents a single T cell receptor beta chain sequence. These data originate in a study of cytomegalovirus exposure and HLA in healthy donors. With 60 Vbeta and 13 Jbeta primers, the PCR was carried out. TCRdb's copy holds only in-frame clones and misses some; the assay was immunoSEQ multiplex PCR. The sample includes about 160,000 clones, around four fifths seen only once; the top ten take roughly 1.9%. The receptor was isolated from a man aged 18 to 29 in good health and CMV-seronegative. Sequencing input: PBMCs.

CDR3 DNA: TGCGCCAGCAGCTTGACAGGGGATGCTAACTATGGCTACACCTTC. It specifies CASSLTGDANYGYTF. V is TRBV5-1 and J is TRBJ1-2; 7 bases are shared with TRBD1. Germline assignment: CDR1 SGHRS and CDR2 YFSETQ. The CDR3 is 15 amino acids. Trimming at V came to 1 base and at J to 0 bases, leaving 3 bases not matched to a gene.